The sequence of this T cell receptor (beta chain) was determined in a study of early T cells in non-severe SARS-CoV-2 infection. Study details: Sequencing was performed on bulk RNA from unsorted whole blood, leaving chains unpaired. Study-level results: Private and CD4 specificities were missed by VDJdb matching, which favored anti-spike CD8 responses.

J was trimmed by 6 bases and V by 2 bases; bases with no gene match: 7. Germline V gene sequence: CDR1 SGHVS, CDR2 FQNEAQ. The CDR3 is made up of 16 amino acids. Individual cDNA molecules received unique molecular identifiers. TCRdb reanalysed the 5' RACE reads using MiXCR and keeps one entry per CDR3 protein. The profile covers approximately 97,000 distinct CDR3 sequences, with around 14% appearing a single time and 5% to 8% taken by the ten largest. As concerns this clonotype: As yet, its antigen is unknown.

The chain links TRBV7-8 to TRBJ2-1; 10 bases match TRBD2. The clonotype comes from an adult who was a healthcare worker with PCR-confirmed SARS-CoV-2 infection or an uninfected control (not recorded which). Material: whole blood. The CDR3 sequence is CASSLNRAGGVNEQFF. CDR3 nucleotide sequence: TGTGCCAGCAGCTTAAATCGAGCGGGAGGGGTCAATGAGCAGTTCTTC.